Listed below are T cell receptor beta chains from one sample, sequenced in a study of blood T cell repertoires in COVID-19. Method: immunoSEQ multiplex PCR; TCRdb's copy keeps in-frame clones and lacks some. The table shows 200,000 to 300,000 clones, with 85% to 90% occurring only once. Input material: peripheral blood. The receptors come from a woman between 40 and 55 years old with acute or convalescent COVID-19. CDR3s include the opening cysteine and the closing phenylalanine or tryptophan. D genes are given only for firm matches. The listing skips clone size in some rows; elsewhere it reads once, few, many or a size class.

j_call v_call clone_size d_call cdr3_nt cdr3_aa
TRBJ1-1 TRBV5-1 - TRBD1 TGCGCCAGCAGCTTGGGCCAGGGGGTCGGGACTGAAGCTTTCTTT CASSLGQGVGTEAFF
TRBJ1-6 TRBV7-6 few TRBD1 TGTGCCAGCAGCTTAGCAACCACAGGGGGCAATTCACCCCTCCACTTT CASSLATTGGNSPLHF
TRBJ1-2 TRBV30 - - TGTGCCTGGAGAGCTTTAGGCGGGAGATATGGCTACACCTTC CAWRALGGRYGYTF
TRBJ1-1 TRBV5-1 - - TGCGCCAGCAGCCTTGGACTGATGAACACTGAAGCTTTCTTT CASSLGLMNTEAFF
TRBJ1-6 TRBV2 - - TGTGCCAGCAGTTCTGCTGAGGTCTTAGGTGATTCACCCCTCCACTTT CASSSAEVLGDSPLHF
TRBJ2-5 TRBV27 - TRBD1 TGTGCCAGCAGTTTTGGTGTGGGGGGACAGGGGCAAGAGACCCAGTACTTC CASSFGVGGQGQETQYF
TRBJ1-6 TRBV30 - - TGTGCCTGGAGGAACCGGGAGTATAATTCACCCCTCCACTTT CAWRNREYNSPLHF
TRBJ1-5 TRBV19 once - TGTGCCAGTAGTATGACAGAGTATAGCAATCAGCCCCAGCATTTT CASSMTEYSNQPQHF
TRBJ1-1 TRBV9 - - TGTGCCAGCAGCGTTGGAGGAGTGAACACTGAAGCTTTCTTT CASSVGGVNTEAFF
TRBJ1-1 TRBV19 - - TGTGCCAGTAGCCCCCTTCGGGGGAACACTGAAGCTTTCTTT CASSPLRGNTEAFF
TRBJ2-5 TRBV9 - TRBD1 TGTGCCAGCAGCGTCCGGGACAGGGGAATTCAAGAGACCCAGTACTTC CASSVRDRGIQETQYF
TRBJ2-2 TRBV12-3/TRBV12-4 - - TGTGCCAGCAGTCGGGGTGGGGAGCTGTTTTTT CASSRGGELFF
TRBJ1-2 TRBV6-5 - TRBD1 TGTGCCAGCCTGATCCCGGGACAGGGGCGCTATGGCTACACCTTC CASLIPGQGRYGYTF
TRBJ1-1 TRBV6-4 - TRBD1 TGTGCCAGCACTGGGACAGGTAGCATGAACACTGAAGCTTTCTTT CASTGTGSMNTEAFF
TRBJ2-3 TRBV18 few - TGTGCCAGCTCACCACTTACAGCAGATACGCAGTATTTT CASSPLTADTQYF
TRBJ2-5 TRBV20-1 - - TGCAGTGCTAGTTATGAGACCCAGTACTTC CSASYETQYF
TRBJ1-3 TRBV3-1/TRBV3-2 - - TGTGCCAGCAGCCAGGCCACTAGGTCTGGAAACACCATATATTTT CASSQATRSGNTIYF
TRBJ2-2 TRBV5-1 - - TGCGCCAGCAGCTTGCAGGGGACCGGGGAGCTGTTTTTT CASSLQGTGELFF
TRBJ2-1 TRBV6-4 - TRBD2 TGTGCCACCCCGGGATGTAGCGGGGCCAATGAGCAGTTCTTC CATPGCSGANEQFF
TRBJ2-2 TRBV11-2 - TRBD1 TGTGCCAGCAGCTGGACAGGGGAAAACACCGGGGAGCTGTTTTTT CASSWTGENTGELFF
TRBJ1-1 TRBV7-8 - TRBD1 TGTGCCAGCAGCTTAGCGCAGGGGGTTAGAACTGAAGCTTTCTTT CASSLAQGVRTEAFF
TRBJ2-2 TRBV9 - TRBD1 TGTGCCAGCAGGGTCACAGGGGCGAACACCGGGGAGCTGTTTTTT CASRVTGANTGELFF
TRBJ2-5 TRBV30 - - TGTGCCTGGAGTCAGGATAGGGGGGAGACCCAGTACTTC CAWSQDRGETQYF
TRBJ1-2 TRBV3-1/TRBV3-2 - TRBD1 TGTGCCAGCAGCCAAGGGACAGGGGGCACATCAATCTATGGCTACACCTTC CASSQGTGGTSIYGYTF
TRBJ1-2 TRBV6-5 - TRBD1 TGTGCCAGCAGGCCGGGACAGGGGTTCTATGGCTACACCTTC CASRPGQGFYGYTF
TRBJ1-2 TRBV2 - - TGTGCCAGCAGTAGCCATCCTCTCTACACCTTC CASSSHPLYTF
TRBJ1-1 TRBV7-8 - - TGTGCCAGCAGCTTAGTCAAAGGGGCCAGCGTGGAAGCTTTCTTT CASSLVKGASVEAFF
TRBJ1-1 TRBV6-2/TRBV6-3 - TRBD1 TGTGCCAGCAGTTTCAGTCGACAGGGGGGGGTGAACACTGAAGCTTTCTTT CASSFSRQGGVNTEAFF
TRBJ1-1 TRBV9 - - TGTGCCAGCAGCCGGGGTACAGTCACTGAAGCTTTCTTT CASSRGTVTEAFF
TRBJ1-1 TRBV6-5 - - TGTGCCAGCAGCACCGGATACGGTGCTGCTAGTGGGGCTTTCTTT CASSTGYGAASGAFF
TRBJ1-1 TRBV6-5 once TRBD1 TGTGCCAGCAGTTACTCGAATCCAGGGGGGTACACTGAAGCTTTCTTT CASSYSNPGGYTEAFF
TRBJ2-5 TRBV19 - TRBD1 TGTGCCAGTAGTCCCCGCCCGACAGGGTTTGCAGAGACCCAGTACTTC CASSPRPTGFAETQYF
TRBJ2-5 TRBV7-2 - - TGTGTCAGCAGCTTAGGAGGAGGGTTAAAGACCCAGTACTTC CVSSLGGGLKTQYF
TRBJ2-1 TRBV7-2 once TRBD2 TGTGCCAGCACCAAGGCGGGGGGGGCCTACAATGAGCAGTTCTTC CASTKAGGAYNEQFF
TRBJ2-1 TRBV27 - TRBD1 TGTGCCAGCAGTAAGTACGCGACAGGGAATTATGAGCAGTTCTTC CASSKYATGNYEQFF
TRBJ1-6 TRBV2 few - TGTGCCAGCAGTGAAAGGGGGTTGGGTTCACCCCTCCACTTT CASSERGLGSPLHF
TRBJ1-2 TRBV19 - TRBD1 TGTGCCAGTAGCCCCCCGACAGGGAAGGGGGGCGGCTACACCTTC CASSPPTGKGGGYTF